Listed below are T cell receptor beta chains from one sample, sequenced in a study of T cells in Graves' hyperthyroidism and ophthalmopathy. TCRdb ran MiXCR on the multiplex PCR reads and lists one entry per CDR3 protein. The data hold a few hundred thousand distinct CDR3 sequences, with 46% observed a single time. Sample: peripheral blood or thyroid tissue (not recorded which). The receptor set was obtained from a woman aged 18-30 years with Graves' hyperthyroidism. CDR3s include the opening cysteine and the closing phenylalanine or tryptophan. A D gene is named only where the DNA matches it firmly. Clone size, where shown, is once, few, many, or a class for clones that have expanded.

>TRBJ1-3|TRBV10-3|once|TRBD1
CAIRMGQGGSGNTIYF
TGTGCCATCAGGATGGGACAGGGCGGCTCTGGAAACACCATATATTTT
>TRBJ2-6|TRBV15|NA|NA
CATSSLVGLGANVLTF
TGTGCCACCAGCAGCTTAGTGGGGCTCGGGGCCAACGTCCTGACTTTC
>TRBJ1-2|TRBV20-1|few|NA
CSARSEILGYGYTF
TGCAGTGCTAGGTCGGAGATCCTGGGCTATGGCTACACCTTC
>TRBJ1-2|TRBV29-1|many|TRBD1
CSVEATGTGAGGYTF
TGCAGCGTTGAAGCGACAGGGACAGGGGCCGGCGGCTACACCTTC
>TRBJ1-5|TRBV5-6|few|TRBD1
CASSTGTVNQPQHF
TGTGCCAGCAGCACCGGGACAGTCAATCAGCCCCAGCATTTT
>TRBJ1-2|TRBV29-1|few|NA
CSVVGAGYGYTF
TGCAGCGTTGTGGGGGCTGGCTATGGCTACACCTTC
>TRBJ1-2|TRBV5-4|NA|TRBD1
CASSYPGDRVIGYTF
TGTGCCAGCAGCTACCCCGGCGACAGGGTTATCGGCTACACCTTC
>TRBJ2-5|TRBV24-1|NA|TRBD2
CATSEGGSAQYF
TGTGCCACCAGTGAGGGGGGGTCGGCCCAGTACTTC
>TRBJ1-1|TRBV7-9|NA|NA
CASSLAPKNTEAFF
TGTGCCAGCAGCTTAGCCCCGAAAAACACTGAAGCTTTCTTT
>TRBJ1-2|TRBV19|few|TRBD1
CATAGQELPNYGYTF
TGTGCCACCGCGGGACAGGAGCTACCTAACTATGGCTACACCTTC
>TRBJ1-5|TRBV15|NA|TRBD1
CATSRRQGGNQPQHF
TGTGCCACCAGCAGACGACAGGGAGGCAATCAGCCCCAGCATTTT
>TRBJ1-2|TRBV7-2|NA|NA
CASSRRGTSGSYTF
TGTGCCAGCAGCCGACGGGGGACTAGCGGGAGCTACACCTTC
>TRBJ1-5|TRBV19|few|TRBD1
CASSSRDRAYNQPQHF
TGTGCCAGTAGTTCCCGGGACAGGGCCTACAATCAGCCCCAGCATTTT
>TRBJ2-7|TRBV13|NA|TRBD2
CASSPTGTSGYEQYF
TGTGCCAGCAGCCCGACCGGGACTAGCGGCTACGAGCAGTACTTC
>TRBJ2-1|TRBV20-1|once|NA
CSAKDPTSYNEQFF
TGCAGTGCAAAAGACCCGACTTCCTACAATGAGCAGTTCTTC
>TRBJ1-6|TRBV10-3|NA|TRBD1
CAISEIPGTGYNSPLHF
TGTGCCATCAGTGAAATTCCCGGGACAGGATATAATTCACCCCTCCACTTT
>TRBJ2-2|TRBV2|NA|NA
CASIRAANTGELFF
TGTGCCAGCATTCGGGCAGCGAACACCGGGGAGCTGTTTTTT
>TRBJ1-4|TRBV5-1|NA|NA
CASSLMGANEKLFF
TGCGCCAGCAGCCTGATGGGGGCAAATGAAAAACTGTTTTTT
>TRBJ2-5|TRBV10-3|many|TRBD2
CAITLGLAAERQETQYF
TGTGCCATCACTCTGGGACTAGCGGCCGAACGACAAGAGACCCAGTACTTC
>TRBJ1-3|TRBV7-9|NA|NA
CASAGTTGNTIYF
TGTGCCAGCGCCGGGACGACTGGAAACACCATATATTTT
>TRBJ2-7|TRBV5-1|few|TRBD2
CASSRELSGSRYEQYF
TGCGCCAGCAGCCGTGAACTTAGCGGGAGTCGCTACGAGCAGTACTTC
>TRBJ1-1|TRBV6-4|NA|TRBD1
CASSDGQGDTEAFF
TGTGCCAGCAGTGACGGACAGGGGGACACTGAAGCTTTCTTT
>TRBJ1-2|TRBV5-6|NA|NA
CASSLELTEWGGYTF
TGTGCCAGCAGCTTGGAATTGACGGAATGGGGTGGCTACACCTTC
>TRBJ2-5|TRBV5-6|once|NA
CASSLIQGTGETQYF
TGTGCCAGCAGCTTGATTCAGGGTACAGGAGAGACCCAGTACTTC
>TRBJ1-1|TRBV7-2|few|NA
CASSLLPSETEAFF
TGTGCCAGCAGCCTACTCCCCTCGGAAACTGAAGCTTTCTTT
>TRBJ1-1|TRBV29-1|many|TRBD1
CSGDRGLEAFF
TGCAGCGGGGACAGGGGCCTTGAAGCTTTCTTT
>TRBJ1-5|TRBV2|few|NA
CASSEEYPYQPQHF
TGTGCCAGCAGTGAAGAATACCCTTATCAGCCCCAGCATTTT